This TCR beta chain originates from a study of shared clonotypes between healthy human individuals. Overall study: CD4 naive cells filled three plates per donor, CD4 memory three, CD8 naive two and CD8 memory one. Findings of the study overall: Apart from blood, nothing was sampled; tissue repertoires likely differ. Naive subsets generally had larger estimated richness than memory subsets.

The repertoire was sequenced with immunoSEQ multiplex PCR; TCRdb's copy has only in-frame clones and lacks some. The sample contains 2 million to 2.5 million clones, 85% to 95% of which appear only once. Germline V gives CDR1 SGHTA, CDR2 FQGNSA. Germline trimming cut 10 bases from V and 2 bases from J; bases unmatched to any gene: 6. CDR3 length: 15 amino acids. Worth noting for this clone: Its target is unknown.

The V gene is TRBV7-2, the J gene TRBJ2-1; TRBD2 matches at 12 bases. This sequence was found in a man aged 18-30 years in good health. Some clones in this sample may be carry-over from other donors' samples. The sequenced sample consisted of naive CD4+ T cells from PBMCs. The subset here: CD45RA+ positively selected. CDR3 in DNA: TGTGCCACCTGCCGGACTAGCGGGACCTACAATGAGCAGTTCTTC. As protein: CATCRTSGTYNEQFF.